This record looks at one T cell receptor beta chain sequence and its context. What it binds is unknown. Trimming cost V 4 bases and J 6 bases; bases outside gene matches: 9. The CDR3 sequence is 16 residues long. Per germline, CDR1 SGHRS and CDR2 YFSETQ. This sample is part of a study of blood T cells in healthy people across ages. Background on the study: T cells yielded about one barcoded beta molecule per two cells through template switching.

Study-level findings and limits: Investigators viewed diversity estimates from one million T cells as underestimates, the study reported.

Isolation of PBMCs gave at least 7 million cells per sample. Sample-barcoded 5' priming and a J-beta primer mix drove a second PCR of about 6 to 12 cycles. One entry per CDR3 protein, called by TCRdb with MiXCR from the 5' RACE reads. This table has hundreds of thousands of distinct CDR3 sequences, around a quarter appearing once. In addition, the sample was reused for a study of T cells of mothers and their children. That publication notes: Related mother and child pairs showed slightly greater overlap (not significant) than unrelated pairs did.

Sample: blood. The sequence came from a boy between 10 and 17 years old in good health. The chain carries TRBV5-1 and TRBJ2-1; 11 bases align to TRBD2. DNA of the CDR3: TGCGCCAGCAGCCTTTTAGCGGGGGGGCTTGGCAATGAGCAGTTCTTC. Protein sequence: CASSLLAGGLGNEQFF.